Below are 15 T cell receptor beta chains sequenced from a single sample in a study of vaccination effects on CD4 cells after COVID-19. Viral peptide pools were used in the ViraFEST assay to expand antigen-specific CD4+ T cells, and sequencing came afterward. Scientists isolated CD4+ T cells after an approximately ten-day culture period ended. Each participant was administered two doses of either the BNT162b2 or the mRNA-1273 vaccine. The repertoire was sequenced with immunoSEQ multiplex PCR; TCRdb's copy has only in-frame clones and lacks some. The sample carries about 26,000 clones, 75% to 80% recorded once. Their target antigens are unknown. The input for sequencing was CD4+ T cells from PBMCs cultured with SARS-CoV-2 spike peptides, taken after COVID-19 vaccination. These receptors all stem from a human donor who received a COVID-19 vaccine. Some clones in this sample may be carry-over from other donors' samples.

This chain joins TRBV19 and TRBJ1-2, with 10 bases fitting TRBD1. The CDR3 contains 14 residues. Germline CDR1 is LNHDA and CDR2 is SQIVND (reference sequence). J lost 7 bases, V lost 6 bases, and 8 bases had no gene match. CDR3 in DNA: TGTGCCAGTAGACAACGACAGGGGGCAGGTGGCTACACCTTC. It codes for CASRQRQGAGGYTF.

The rearrangement uses TRBV18 and TRBJ1-3, with D hard to call. CDR3 length: 15 amino acids. V was pared by 3 bases and J by 0 bases, with 9 bases between. CDR1 is KGHSH and CDR2 is LQKENI in the germline V gene. CDR3: CASSPTGLSGNTIYF. The CDR3 region has the DNA TGTGCCAGCTCACCCACCGGACTCTCTGGAAACACCATATATTTT.

V usage is TRBV5-4 and J usage is TRBJ1-2; unclear D gene. Looked up from germline, CDR1 is SGHNT and CDR2 is YYREEE (reference sequence). CDR3 size: 12 residues. The ends were cut back, 4 bases at V and 4 bases at J, with 8 bases in the middle. The CDR3 region is CASSQDGYGYTF. The CDR3 DNA is TGTGCCAGCAGCCAGGACGGCTATGGCTACACCTTC. Full variable domain (rest looked up from reference TRBV5-4 and TRBJ1-2): ETGVTQSPTHLIKTRGQQVTLRCSSQSGHNTVSWYQQALGQGPQFIFQYYREEENGRGNFPPRFSGLQFPNYSSELNVNALELDDSALYLCASSQDGYGYTFGSGTRLTVV.

The V gene is TRBV5-1, the J gene TRBJ2-3; a possible D gene is TRBD2 (6 bases). The length of the CDR3 is 14 residues. The V end lost 5 bases, the J end lost 3 bases, and 13 bases lay between the germline ends. Germline values: CDR1 SGHRS, CDR2 YFSETQ. In DNA, the CDR3 is TGCGCCAGCAGACGGGACTCCTTTACAGATACGCAGTATTTT. This translates into CASRRDSFTDTQYF.

This clone showed up just a few times. This chain connects TRBV5-8 to TRBJ1-4; 8 bases line up with TRBD1. V was clipped by 4 bases and J by 0 bases; unmatched bases: 5. The CDR3 contains 16 residues. The V gene's germline CDR1 is SGHTS and CDR2 YDEGEE. The CDR3 DNA is TGTGCCAGCAGCCACGGGACAGGCGCAACTAATGAAAAACTGTTTTTT. This gives the protein CASSHGTGATNEKLFF. The full variable domain, completed using reference TRBV5-8 and TRBJ1-4, is EAGVTQSPTHLIKTRGQQATLRCSPISGHTSVYWYQQALGLGLQFLLWYDEGEERNRGNFPPRFSGRQFPNYSSELNVNALELEDSALYLCASSHGTGATNEKLFFGSGTQLSVL.

This clone was counted a few times. The genes are TRBV5-1 and TRBJ2-2, with D tentatively TRBD1 (6 bases). With 2 bases removed from V and 2 bases from J, the gap between germline ends came to 13 bases. This CDR3 is built from 16 residues. Germline loops: CDR1 SGHRS, CDR2 YFSETQ. The CDR3 loop is CASSFQGTGNTGELFF. The CDR3 coding sequence is TGCGCCAGCAGCTTTCAGGGGACGGGAAACACCGGGGAGCTGTTTTTT.

The chain carries TRBV18 and TRBJ1-5, with D unclear. CDR1 is KGHSH and CDR2 is LQKENI in the germline V gene. The CDR3 is 16 amino acids. Trimming cost V 2 bases and J 0 bases, with 11 bases left between them. The CDR3 loop is CASSPTTGNSNQPQHF. CDR3 DNA: TGTGCCAGCTCACCAACGACGGGGAATAGCAATCAGCCCCAGCATTTT.

The chain has TRBV5-6 and TRBJ2-3; tentatively, D is TRBD2 (6 bases). The germline V and J ends were trimmed by 2 bases and 4 bases, with 11 bases remaining between them. The CDR3 length is 14 residues. Germline V lookup: CDR1 SGHDT, CDR2 YYEEEE. The CDR3 DNA sequence: TGTGCCAGCAGCTTACTAGCCCTCGCAGATACGCAGTATTTT. It translates to CASSLLALADTQYF.

The chain uses TRBV5-1 and TRBJ2-6; D possibly corresponds to TRBD1 (5 bases). The CDR3 spans 18 residues. Trimming shortened V by 1 base and J by 1 base, and 15 bases separated the two germline ends. Per germline, CDR1 SGHRS and CDR2 YFSETQ. The CDR3 bases are TGCGCCAGCAGCTTGTATCCCGTTCAGGGTTCTGGGGCCAACGTCCTGACTTTC. Protein product: CASSLYPVQGSGANVLTF.

The V gene is TRBV15, the J gene TRBJ1-3; 9 bases fit TRBD1. Germline CDR1 reads LNHNV; CDR2 reads YYDKDF (reference sequence). The CDR3 length is 13 residues. V gave up 6 bases and J gave up 4 bases; unmatched junction bases: 1. Here the CDR3 DNA reads TGTGCCACCAGGGGGACAGGGGGAAACACCATATATTTT. Its translation is CATRGTGGNTIYF.

The chain links TRBV18 to TRBJ2-5, with D unresolved. V lost 3 bases and J 1 base, leaving 15 bases between the germline ends. The CDR3 runs to 16 residues. Germline CDR1 is KGHSH and CDR2 is LQKENI. DNA of the CDR3: TGTGCCAGCTCACCCGCGCTCGGACCGATCCAAGAGACCCAGTACTTC. It encodes CASSPALGPIQETQYF.

V and J are TRBV18 and TRBJ1-4; D gene uncertain. Germline values: CDR1 KGHSH, CDR2 LQKENI. This CDR3 has 13 residues. Trimming took 5 bases from V and 6 from J, leaving 10 bases between them. Written as DNA, the CDR3 is TGTGCCAGCTCAGGAGGGCTGTATGAAAAACTGTTTTTT. Translation gives CASSGGLYEKLFF.

The chain links TRBV5-1 to TRBJ2-1; D not resolved. Germline V CDR1 and CDR2: SGHRS, YFSETQ. The CDR3 spans 12 residues. V was pared by 2 bases and J by 8 bases, with 8 bases between. CDR3: CASSLGRYEQFF. CDR3 nucleotides: TGCGCCAGCAGCTTAGGACGGTATGAGCAGTTCTTC.

V and J are TRBV3-1 (or the pseudogene TRBV3-2) and TRBJ2-1; 12 bases fit TRBD2. V was clipped by 0 bases and J by 7 bases; unmatched bases: 4. Germline V lookup: CDR1 LGHDT, CDR2 YNNKEL (reference sequence). The CDR3 has 16 amino acids. Written as DNA, the CDR3 is TGTGCCAGCAGCCAAGATCGGCTAGCGGGGGGGAATGAGCAGTTCTTC. Translation gives CASSQDRLAGGNEQFF.

CDR3 nucleotides: TGTGCCAGCAGCGGACAGGGCCTACCTAACACCGGGGAGCTGTTTTTT. Protein: CASSGQGLPNTGELFF. The gene calls are TRBV7-2 and TRBJ2-2; 8 bases agree with TRBD1. Germline CDR1 is SGHTA and CDR2 is FQGNSA. The length of the CDR3 is 16 residues. Trimming removed 5 bases from V and 2 bases from J; junction bases left unmatched: 7.